The text below deals with one T cell receptor (beta chain). Antigen specificity is unknown. One end of the junction varies from germline; a read error may be responsible. Genomic DNA constituted the template upon which TCR beta VDJ and CDR3 profiling was performed. Each CDR3 protein is one row after TCRdb ran MiXCR on the reads. The data hold approximately 250,000 distinct CDR3 sequences, with approximately 80% observed a single time. Per the germline V gene, CDR1 is SQVTM and CDR2 is ANQGSEA. The CDR3 runs to 13 residues. This sample was included in a study of CD8+CD57+ T cells in acquired aplastic anemia. In the study overall: CD4+ and CD8+ cells, once sorted, gave DNA averaging about 3 ug. Overall study results and limits: Overlapping CD8+ CDR3 repertoires of patients and controls contained roughly 29 shared sequences. Patients versus controls showed no significant CD8+ Simpson's diversity difference.

Selection for sequencing was limited to patients who had shown CD8+CD57+ cell expansion by flow cytometry. Source material: sorted CD4+, CD8+, or CD8+CD57+ T cells (not recorded which) from PBMCs. J is TRBJ1-2 and V is TRBV29-1; the D is unclear. The receptor's source is a human donor with aplastic anemia. The CDR3 DNA follows: TGCGGCGTCAGCAAAGGCCTTTCAGGTGGCTACACCTTC. Protein product: CGVSKGLSGGYTF.